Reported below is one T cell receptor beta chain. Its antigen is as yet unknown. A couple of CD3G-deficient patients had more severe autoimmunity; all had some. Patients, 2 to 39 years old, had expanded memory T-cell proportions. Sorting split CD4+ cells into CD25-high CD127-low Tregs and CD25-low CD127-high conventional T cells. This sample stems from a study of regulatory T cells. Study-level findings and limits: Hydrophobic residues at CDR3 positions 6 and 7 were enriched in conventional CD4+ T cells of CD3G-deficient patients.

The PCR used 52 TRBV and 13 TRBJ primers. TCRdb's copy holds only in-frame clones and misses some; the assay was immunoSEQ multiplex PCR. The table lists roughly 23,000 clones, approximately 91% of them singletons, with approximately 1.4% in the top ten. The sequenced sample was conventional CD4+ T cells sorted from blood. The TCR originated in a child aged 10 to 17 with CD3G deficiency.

The CDR3 here is CASSLAGGLETQYF. The CDR3, as DNA: TGTGCCAGCAGCTTAGCGGGAGGGTTGGAGACCCAGTACTTC. The chain uses TRBV7-9 and TRBJ2-5; 7 bases fit TRBD2. V was pared by 0 bases and J by 5 bases, with 3 bases of the junction left unmatched. This CDR3 is 14 amino acids long. Per the germline V gene, CDR1 is SEHNR and CDR2 is FQNEAQ (reference sequence).